This T cell receptor beta chain was profiled in a study of cytomegalovirus exposure and HLA in healthy donors. The PCR contained 60 Vbeta and 13 Jbeta primers. Method: immunoSEQ multiplex PCR; TCRdb's copy keeps in-frame clones and lacks some. The table has some 110,000 clones, roughly 83% seen once. The study, taken as a whole, reports: The later analysis indicated that the majority of CMV-associated TCR beta chains appeared HLA-restricted. CMV antigen specificity was confirmed in vitro for three CMV-associated chains. Associated with cytomegalovirus, according to the listing, were some 150 TCR beta chains.

The CDR3 has 13 amino acids. In the case of this clone: Its antigen is unidentified.

The sample taken for sequencing was PBMCs. The chain employs TRBV21-1 and TRBJ2-7; no check of the table's D call, TRBD1, against the DNA was made. TRBV21-1 is listed as a pseudogene. This TCR came from a young woman in good health and CMV-seropositive. CDR3 amino acids: CASRPGTGVEQYF. Written as DNA, the CDR3 is TGTGCCAGCAGGCCCGGGACAGGGGTTGAGCAGTACTTC.